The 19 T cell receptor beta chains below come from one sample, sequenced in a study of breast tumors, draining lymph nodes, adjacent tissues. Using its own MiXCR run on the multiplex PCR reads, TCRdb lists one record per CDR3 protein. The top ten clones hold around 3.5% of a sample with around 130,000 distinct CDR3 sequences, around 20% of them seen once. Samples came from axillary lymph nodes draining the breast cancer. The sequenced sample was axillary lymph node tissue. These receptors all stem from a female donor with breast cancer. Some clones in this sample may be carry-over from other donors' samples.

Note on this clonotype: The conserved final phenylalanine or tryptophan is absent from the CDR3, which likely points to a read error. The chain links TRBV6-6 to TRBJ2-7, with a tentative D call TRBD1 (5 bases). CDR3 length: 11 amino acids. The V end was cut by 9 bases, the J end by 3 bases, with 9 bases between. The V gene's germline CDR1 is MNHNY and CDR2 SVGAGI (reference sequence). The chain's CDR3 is CASSDSYEQYS. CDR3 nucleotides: TGTGCCAGTTCAGACAGCTACGAGCAGTACTCC.

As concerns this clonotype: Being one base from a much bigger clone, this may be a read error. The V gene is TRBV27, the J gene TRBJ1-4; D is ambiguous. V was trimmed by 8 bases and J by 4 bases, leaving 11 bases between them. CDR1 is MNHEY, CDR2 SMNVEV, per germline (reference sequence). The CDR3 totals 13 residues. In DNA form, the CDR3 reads TGTGCCAGCGAAAGGAGAATTAATGAAAAACTGTTTTTT. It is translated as CASERRINEKLFF.

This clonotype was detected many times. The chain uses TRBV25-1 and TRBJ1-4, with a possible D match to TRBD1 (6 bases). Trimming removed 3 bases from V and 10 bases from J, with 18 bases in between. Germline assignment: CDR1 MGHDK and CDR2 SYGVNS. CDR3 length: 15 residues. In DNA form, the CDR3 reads TGTGCCAGCAGTGATCCGGGGGCGGGACTCGGAAAACTGTTTTTT. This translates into CASSDPGAGLGKLFF. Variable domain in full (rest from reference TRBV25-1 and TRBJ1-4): EADIYQTPRYLVIGTGKKITLECSQTMGHDKMYWYQQDPGMELHLIHYSYGVNSTEKGDLSSESTVSRIRTEHFPLTLESARPSHTSQYLCASSDPGAGLGKLFFGSGTQLSVL.

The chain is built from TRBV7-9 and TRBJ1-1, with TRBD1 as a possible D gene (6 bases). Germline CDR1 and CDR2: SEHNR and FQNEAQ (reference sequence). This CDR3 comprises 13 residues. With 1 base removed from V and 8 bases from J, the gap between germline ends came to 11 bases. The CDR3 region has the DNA TGTGCCAGCAGCTTAGTGGAAACAGGGGAAGCTTTCTTT. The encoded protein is CASSLVETGEAFF.

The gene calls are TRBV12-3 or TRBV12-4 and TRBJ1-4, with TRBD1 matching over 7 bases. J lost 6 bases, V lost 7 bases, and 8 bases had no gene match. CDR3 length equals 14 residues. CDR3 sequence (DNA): TGTGCCAGCAATTTTCGGCAGGGGGATGAAAAACTGTTTTTT. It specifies CASNFRQGDEKLFF.

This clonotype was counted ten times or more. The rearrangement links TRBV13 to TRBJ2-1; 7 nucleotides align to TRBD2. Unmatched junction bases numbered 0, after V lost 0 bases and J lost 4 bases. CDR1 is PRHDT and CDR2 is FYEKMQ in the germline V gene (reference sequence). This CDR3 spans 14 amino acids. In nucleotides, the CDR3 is TGTGCCAGCAGCTTAGGACTAGCGTACAATGAGCAGTTCTTC. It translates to CASSLGLAYNEQFF.

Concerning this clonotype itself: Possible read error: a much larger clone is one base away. CDR3 loop: CASSTTGSGGQYF. DNA for the CDR3: TGTGCCAGTAGTACGACAGGGTCGGGGGGGCAGTACTTC. The chain links TRBV19 to TRBJ2-7, with D perhaps assigned TRBD1 or TRBD2 (7 bases each). This CDR3 is 13 amino acids long. CDR1 and CDR2 from the germline V gene are LNHDA and SQIVND (reference sequence). V gave up 4 bases and J gave up 9 bases, with 16 bases separating them. Variable domain in full (rest from reference TRBV19 and TRBJ2-7): DGGITQSPKYLFRKEGQNVTLSCEQNLNHDAMYWYRQDPGQGLRLIYYSQIVNDFQKGDIAEGYSVSREKKESFPLTVTSAQKNPTAFYLCASSTTGSGGQYFGPGTRLTVT.

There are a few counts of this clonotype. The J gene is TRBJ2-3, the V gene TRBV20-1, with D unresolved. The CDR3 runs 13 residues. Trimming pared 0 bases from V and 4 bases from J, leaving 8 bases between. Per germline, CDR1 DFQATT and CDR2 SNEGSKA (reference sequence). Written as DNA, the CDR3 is TGCAGTGCTAGAGATTTAGCACCAGATACGCAGTATTTT. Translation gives CSARDLAPDTQYF.

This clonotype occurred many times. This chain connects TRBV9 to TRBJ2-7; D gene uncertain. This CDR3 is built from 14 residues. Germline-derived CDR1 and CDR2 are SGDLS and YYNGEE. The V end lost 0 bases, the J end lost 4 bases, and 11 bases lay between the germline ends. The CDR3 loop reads CASSVGTEPYEQYF. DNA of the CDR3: TGTGCCAGCAGCGTAGGGACCGAGCCTTACGAGCAGTACTTC. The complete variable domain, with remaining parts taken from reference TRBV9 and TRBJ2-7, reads DSGVTQTPKHLITATGQRVTLRCSPRSGDLSVYWYQQSLDQGLQFLIQYYNGEERAKGNILERFSAQQFPDLHSELNLSSLELGDSALYFCASSVGTEPYEQYFGPGTRLTVT.

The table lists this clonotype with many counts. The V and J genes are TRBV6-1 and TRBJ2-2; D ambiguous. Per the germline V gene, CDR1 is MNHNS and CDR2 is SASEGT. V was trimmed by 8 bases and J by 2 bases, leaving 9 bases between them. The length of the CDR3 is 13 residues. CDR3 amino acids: CASRVVNTGELFF. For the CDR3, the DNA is TGTGCCAGCCGGGTCGTAAACACCGGGGAGCTGTTTTTT.

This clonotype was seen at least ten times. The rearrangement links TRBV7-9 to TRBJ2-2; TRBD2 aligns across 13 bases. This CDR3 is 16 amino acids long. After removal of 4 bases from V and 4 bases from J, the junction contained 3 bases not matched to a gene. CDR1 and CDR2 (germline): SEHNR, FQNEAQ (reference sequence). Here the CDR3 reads CASSSGTSGITGELFF. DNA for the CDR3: TGTGCCAGCAGCTCCGGGACTAGCGGGATCACCGGGGAGCTGTTTTTT.

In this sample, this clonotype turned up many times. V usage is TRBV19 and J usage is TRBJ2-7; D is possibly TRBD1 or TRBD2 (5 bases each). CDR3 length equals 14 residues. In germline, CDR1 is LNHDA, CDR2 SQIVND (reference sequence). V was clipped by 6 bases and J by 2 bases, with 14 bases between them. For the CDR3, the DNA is TGTGCCAGTAGGAAGGGGCAGGGAGCCTACGAGCAGTACTTC. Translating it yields CASRKGQGAYEQYF.

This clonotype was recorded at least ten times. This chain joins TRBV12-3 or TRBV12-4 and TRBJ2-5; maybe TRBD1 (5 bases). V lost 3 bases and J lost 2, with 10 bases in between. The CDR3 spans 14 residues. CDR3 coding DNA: TGTGCCAGCAGTTTTCGGCAGGGTCAAGAGACCCAGTACTTC. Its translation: CASSFRQGQETQYF.

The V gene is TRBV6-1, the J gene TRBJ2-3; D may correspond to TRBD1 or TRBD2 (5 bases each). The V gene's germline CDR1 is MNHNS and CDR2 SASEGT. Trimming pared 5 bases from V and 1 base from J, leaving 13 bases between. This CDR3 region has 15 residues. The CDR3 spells CASSRDPRRTDTQYF. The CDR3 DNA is TGTGCCAGCAGTCGGGACCCCCGCCGCACAGATACGCAGTATTTT.

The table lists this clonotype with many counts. The chain's CDR3 is CASSQGFVGNTIYF. In DNA form, the CDR3 reads TGTGCCAGCAGTCAGGGGTTTGTGGGAAACACCATATATTTT. V is TRBV12-3 or TRBV12-4 and J is TRBJ1-3; possibly TRBD1 for D (6 bases). The CDR3 is 14 residues long. Trimming removed 5 bases from V and 4 bases from J, with 12 bases in between.

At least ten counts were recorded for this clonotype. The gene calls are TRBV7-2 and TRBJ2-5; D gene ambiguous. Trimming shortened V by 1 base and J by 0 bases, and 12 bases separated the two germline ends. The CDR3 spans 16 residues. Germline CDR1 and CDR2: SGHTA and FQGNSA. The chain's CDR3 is CASSLVPSEYQETQYF. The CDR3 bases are TGTGCCAGCAGCTTAGTTCCCTCAGAGTACCAAGAGACCCAGTACTTC.

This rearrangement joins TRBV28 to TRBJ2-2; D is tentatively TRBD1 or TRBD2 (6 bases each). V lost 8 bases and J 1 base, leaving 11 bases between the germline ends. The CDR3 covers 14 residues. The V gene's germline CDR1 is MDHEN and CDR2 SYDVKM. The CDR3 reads CASAEGGNTGELFF. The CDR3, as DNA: TGTGCCAGCGCCGAGGGGGGGAACACCGGGGAGCTGTTTTTT.

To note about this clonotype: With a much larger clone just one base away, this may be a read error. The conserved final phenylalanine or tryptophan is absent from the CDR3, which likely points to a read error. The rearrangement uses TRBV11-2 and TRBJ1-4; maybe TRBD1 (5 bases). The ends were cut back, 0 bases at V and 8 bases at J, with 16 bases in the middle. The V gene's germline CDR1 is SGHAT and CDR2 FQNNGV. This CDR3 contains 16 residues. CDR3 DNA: TGTGCCAGCAGCTTAGATACGGCAGGGCGCGTCGAAAAACTGTTTTCT. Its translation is CASSLDTAGRVEKLFS.

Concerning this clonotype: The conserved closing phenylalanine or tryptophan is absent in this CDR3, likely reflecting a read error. Here the CDR3 DNA reads TGTGCCACCAGTGATCCAGCGGGGACAGGTACGCAGTATCTT. Encoded protein: CATSDPAGTGTQYL. The chain combines TRBV24-1 with TRBJ2-3, with a possible D match to TRBD1 (8 bases). Germline assignment: CDR1 KGHDR and CDR2 SFDVKD. The CDR3 loop spans 14 amino acids.